What follows are 3 T cell receptor beta chains derived from one specimen sequenced in a study of shared clonotypes between healthy human individuals (dated by TCRdb to 2019 to 2021). Library preparation employed the immunoSEQ multiplex PCR assay. TCRdb took over this immuneACCESS table, retaining in-frame rearrangements with V and J assigned. Such tables are incomplete; in checked studies, under half of the missing clones stem from an unresolved V gene, and the remainder is unexplained. The sample table shows 2 million to 2.5 million clones, and about 94% are seen once. The ten largest make up around 0.13% of the sample. Sequencing was carried out using naive CD4+ T cells sorted from blood. The cell subset or site tag for this specimen amounts to: CD45RA+ positively selected. The receptor set was obtained from a man younger than 35 in good health.

The V call is TRBV10-3, the J call TRBJ2-7, with D possibly being TRBD2 (5 bases). V was trimmed by 2 bases and J by 6 bases, leaving 14 bases between them. Germline assignment: CDR1 ENHRY and CDR2 SYGVKD. The CDR3 runs 14 residues. CDR3 residues: CAISELTSLGEQYF. For the CDR3, the DNA is TGTGCCATCAGTGAGCTCACTAGTTTGGGCGAGCAGTACTTC.

The genes are TRBV18 and TRBJ2-2; D remains ambiguous. The CDR3 runs 12 residues. Germline CDR1 KGHSH, CDR2 LQKENI. Trimming took 8 bases from V and 4 from J, leaving 8 bases between them. As DNA, the CDR3 is TGTGCCAGCCACAGAGCCACCGGGGAGCTGTTTTTT. Translation: CASHRATGELFF.

The J gene is TRBJ2-5, the V gene TRBV7-2; the D gene could be TRBD1 or TRBD2 (5 bases each). The CDR3 consists of 15 residues. CDR1 and CDR2 from the germline V gene are SGHTA and FQGNSA. Trimming pared 1 base from V and 4 bases from J, leaving 13 bases between. CDR3 in DNA: TGTGCCAGCAGCTTAGGGTTCCCGGGGCGAGAGACCCAGTACTTC. It encodes CASSLGFPGRETQYF.